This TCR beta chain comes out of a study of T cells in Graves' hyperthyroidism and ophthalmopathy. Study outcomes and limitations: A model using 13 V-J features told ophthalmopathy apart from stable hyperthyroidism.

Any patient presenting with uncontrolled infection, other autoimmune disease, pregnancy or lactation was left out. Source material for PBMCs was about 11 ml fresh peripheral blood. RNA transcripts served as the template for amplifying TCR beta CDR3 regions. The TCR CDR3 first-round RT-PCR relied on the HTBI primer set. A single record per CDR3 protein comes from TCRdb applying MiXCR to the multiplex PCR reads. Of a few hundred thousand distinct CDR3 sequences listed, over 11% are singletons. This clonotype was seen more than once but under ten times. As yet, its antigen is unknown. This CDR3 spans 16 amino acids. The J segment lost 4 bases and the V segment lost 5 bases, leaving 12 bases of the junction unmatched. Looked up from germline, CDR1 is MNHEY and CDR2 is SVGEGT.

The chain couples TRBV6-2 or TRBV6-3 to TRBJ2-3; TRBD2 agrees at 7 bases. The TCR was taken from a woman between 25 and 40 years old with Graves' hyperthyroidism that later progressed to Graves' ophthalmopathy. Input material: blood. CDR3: CASSPGRESYADTQYF. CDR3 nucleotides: TGTGCCAGCAGTCCCGGGCGGGAGAGTTATGCAGATACGCAGTATTTT.